The rows below give T cell receptor beta chains drawn from one sample of a study of T-cell reconstitution after alpha-beta-depleted transplantation in children. A single record per CDR3 protein comes from TCRdb applying MiXCR to the PCR reads. The sample records 750,000 to 950,000 distinct CDR3 sequences, around 17% being singletons. The source material was PBMCs, mostly from graft donor cells, sampled 360 days after TCRalphabeta/CD19-depleted stem cell transplant. These TCRs come from a male patient aged 5 to 17 who had a stem cell transplant for acute lymphoblastic leukemia, so the T cells may come from the graft donor. Each CDR3 is given without its conserved first and last residue. The order of the fields is J gene, V gene, CDR3 protein.

J gene: TRBJ2-7; V gene: TRBV5-1; CDR3 protein: ASSRPKRQGVTYEQY
J gene: TRBJ2-7; V gene: TRBV12-3/TRBV12-4; CDR3 protein: ASRTGREQY
J gene: TRBJ2-3; V gene: TRBV5-1; CDR3 protein: ASSGYKDTQY
J gene: TRBJ2-2; V gene: TRBV25-1; CDR3 protein: ASSDHNRDASTGELF
J gene: TRBJ2-5; V gene: TRBV5-1; CDR3 protein: ASSLTRRETQY
J gene: TRBJ2-1; V gene: TRBV9; CDR3 protein: ASTVTSGSNEQF
J gene: TRBJ1-1; V gene: TRBV3-1; CDR3 protein: ASSQDWGAPSEAF
J gene: TRBJ2-1; V gene: TRBV12-3/TRBV12-4; CDR3 protein: ASIPTALGNEQF
J gene: TRBJ1-1; V gene: TRBV18; CDR3 protein: ASSPGGTPFMNTEAF
J gene: TRBJ2-2; V gene: TRBV4-2; CDR3 protein: ASGTTLNTGELF
J gene: TRBJ1-3; V gene: TRBV6-5; CDR3 protein: ASSYTSGNTIY
J gene: TRBJ1-1; V gene: TRBV6-1; CDR3 protein: ASRPGDRGLGNTEAF
J gene: TRBJ2-5; V gene: TRBV24-1; CDR3 protein: ATRGRTGRQETQY
J gene: TRBJ2-2; V gene: TRBV18; CDR3 protein: ASSATSGSPGELF
J gene: TRBJ1-6; V gene: TRBV6-5; CDR3 protein: ASSYYGVNSPLH
J gene: TRBJ2-3; V gene: TRBV5-1; CDR3 protein: ASSLAGPDTDTQY
J gene: TRBJ2-7; V gene: TRBV18; CDR3 protein: ASSQNRDGGSYEQY
J gene: TRBJ2-7; V gene: TRBV6-5; CDR3 protein: ASSYQQGLSYEQY
J gene: TRBJ2-1; V gene: TRBV6-5; CDR3 protein: ASSYSGTRDNEQF
J gene: TRBJ1-5; V gene: TRBV6-2/TRBV6-3; CDR3 protein: ASSSRVNQPQH
J gene: TRBJ2-2; V gene: TRBV12-5; CDR3 protein: ASGSPMSSAGELF
J gene: TRBJ2-7; V gene: TRBV24-1; CDR3 protein: ATSAGAAYEQY
J gene: TRBJ1-6; V gene: TRBV12-5; CDR3 protein: ASGLGQVGSPLH
J gene: TRBJ2-3; V gene: TRBV5-5; CDR3 protein: ASSLGPTSGRRADTQY
J gene: TRBJ1-1; V gene: TRBV21-1; CDR3 protein: ASSKVPQAVQGLNTEAF
J gene: TRBJ2-3; V gene: TRBV28; CDR3 protein: TTSGRDSFTDTQY
J gene: TRBJ2-3; V gene: TRBV5-1; CDR3 protein: ASSLIAGHGADTQY
J gene: TRBJ1-1; V gene: TRBV5-1; CDR3 protein: ASSLGAGLGGRTEAF
J gene: TRBJ1-1; V gene: TRBV4-1; CDR3 protein: ASASGPSNTEAF
J gene: TRBJ1-5; V gene: TRBV20-1; CDR3 protein: SARDNQPQH
J gene: TRBJ2-1; V gene: TRBV20-1; CDR3 protein: SASYGLARTVGEQF
J gene: TRBJ2-5; V gene: TRBV7-9; CDR3 protein: ASSFGTSDGQETQY
J gene: TRBJ2-3; V gene: TRBV6-5; CDR3 protein: ASSAGVAVYTDTQY
J gene: TRBJ2-1; V gene: TRBV12-3/TRBV12-4; CDR3 protein: ASSPQAHGDNEQF
J gene: TRBJ2-7; V gene: TRBV5-5; CDR3 protein: ASSLAQGDPYEQY
J gene: TRBJ2-1; V gene: TRBV11-2; CDR3 protein: ASSLVGWGTGGEVEQF
J gene: TRBJ2-1; V gene: TRBV2; CDR3 protein: ASSADSREQF
J gene: TRBJ2-7; V gene: TRBV10-3; CDR3 protein: AISQRHRVRTYEQY
J gene: TRBJ2-7; V gene: TRBV5-1; CDR3 protein: ASSNLVGIDEQY
J gene: TRBJ2-5; V gene: TRBV5-1; CDR3 protein: ASSLTETQY
J gene: TRBJ2-1; V gene: TRBV5-8; CDR3 protein: ASSLGLVAYNEQF
J gene: TRBJ2-1; V gene: TRBV9; CDR3 protein: ASSQRDSRLADYNEQF
J gene: TRBJ2-3; V gene: TRBV29-1; CDR3 protein: SVGKAGVEDTQY
J gene: TRBJ2-7; V gene: TRBV5-1; CDR3 protein: ASSLLVRPYEQY
J gene: TRBJ2-3; V gene: TRBV20-1; CDR3 protein: SAQIGDTDTQY
J gene: TRBJ1-1; V gene: TRBV2; CDR3 protein: ASSAQGGNTEAF
J gene: TRBJ2-7; V gene: TRBV29-1; CDR3 protein: SVADREQY
J gene: TRBJ1-1; V gene: TRBV7-2; CDR3 protein: ASSLDGRAVTEAF
J gene: TRBJ2-7; V gene: TRBV6-1; CDR3 protein: ASSEQGRYEQY
J gene: TRBJ2-4; V gene: TRBV11-1; CDR3 protein: ASSDPWLAGIGQNIQY